The 14 T cell receptor beta chains below all came from one sample that was sequenced in a study of shared clonotypes between healthy human individuals. Libraries were prepared by immunoSEQ multiplex PCR; TCRdb keeps only in-frame clonotypes and omits some of them. The sample contains some 1 million clones, roughly 80% of which appear only once. Material: memory CD4+ T cells sorted from blood. Subset reported: CD45RA-negative fraction. These receptors originate from a man aged 18 to 30 in good health.

This clone was picked up one time. The chain carries TRBV14 and TRBJ2-5; D remains unclear. Per germline, CDR1 SGHDN and CDR2 FVKESK. V lost 0 bases to trimming and J lost 0 bases, with 8 bases between them. This CDR3 contains 15 residues. The CDR3 sequence is CASSQETMYQETQYF. The CDR3 DNA is TGTGCCAGCAGCCAAGAAACTATGTACCAAGAGACCCAGTACTTC.

The V and J genes are TRBV5-4 and TRBJ2-2, with D tentatively TRBD1 (6 bases). Trimming took 4 bases from V and 5 from J, leaving 18 bases between them. This CDR3 comprises 16 residues. CDR1 SGHNT and CDR2 YYREEE come from the germline V gene (reference sequence). The CDR3, as DNA: TGTGCCAGCAGCCCGGCCGGACAGATTATTACCGGGGAGCTGTTTTTT. Protein product: CASSPAGQIITGELFF. Filled out from reference TRBV5-4 and TRBJ2-2, the complete variable domain reads ETGVTQSPTHLIKTRGQQVTLRCSSQSGHNTVSWYQQALGQGPQFIFQYYREEENGRGNFPPRFSGLQFPNYSSELNVNALELDDSALYLCASSPAGQIITGELFFGEGSRLTVL.

This chain uses TRBV27 with TRBJ2-6, with unresolved D. This CDR3 contains 13 residues. The V and J ends lost 5 bases and 3 bases respectively, with 5 bases between them. The germline CDR1 and CDR2 sequences are MNHEY and SMNVEV (reference sequence). CDR3 bases: TGTGCCAGCAGTGTTAATGGGGCCAACGTCCTGACTTTC. The encoded protein is CASSVNGANVLTF.

The chain is built from TRBV10-2 and TRBJ2-3; no clear D. The CDR3 contains 12 residues. Germline V lookup: CDR1 WSHSY, CDR2 SAAADI. V was pared by 0 bases and J by 2 bases, with 0 bases between. CDR3 region: CASSESTDTQYF. In nucleotides, the CDR3 is TGCGCCAGCAGTGAGTCCACAGATACGCAGTATTTT.

The CDR3 loop reads CASSLGTSGYNEQFF. The CDR3 DNA follows: TGTGCCAGCAGCCTCGGGACTAGCGGATACAATGAGCAGTTCTTC. This sequence joins TRBV7-2 and TRBJ2-1; TRBD2 agrees at 11 bases. V was pared by 5 bases and J by 4 bases, with 4 bases of the junction left unmatched. CDR1 is SGHTA and CDR2 is FQGNSA in the germline V gene. CDR3 length equals 15 residues.

A few counts support this clone. The chain links TRBV6-5 to TRBJ1-1, with D perhaps TRBD1 (5 bases). Trimming removed 4 bases at V and 4 bases at J, with 10 bases between. Germline lookup yields CDR1 MNHEY and CDR2 SVGAGI. CDR3 length equals 13 residues. DNA of the CDR3: TGTGCCAGCAGTTTTTCAGGGAGCACTGAAGCTTTCTTT. It translates to CASSFSGSTEAFF.

The genes are TRBV28 and TRBJ2-1; the D is unclear. The V gene lost 5 bases and the J gene lost 1 base, with 12 bases spanning the gap. Germline loops: CDR1 MDHEN, CDR2 SYDVKM. The CDR3 loop spans 15 amino acids. CDR3 residues: CASSTFKGSYNEQFF. For the CDR3, the DNA is TGTGCCAGCAGTACCTTTAAAGGGTCCTACAATGAGCAGTTCTTC.

The V gene is TRBV5-1, the J gene TRBJ1-3; the D gene is possibly TRBD1 (5 bases). V dropped 1 base and J dropped 3 bases, with 8 bases sitting between them. Germline loops: CDR1 SGHRS, CDR2 YFSETQ. The CDR3 covers 14 residues. CDR3 in amino acids: CASSLQGGGNTIYF. CDR3 sequence (DNA): TGCGCCAGCAGCTTGCAGGGAGGTGGAAACACCATATATTTT.

This clone was detected only once. This rearrangement joins TRBV19 to TRBJ2-1, with 8 bases fitting TRBD2. CDR3 length: 15 amino acids. In germline, CDR1 is LNHDA, CDR2 SQIVND (reference sequence). The ends lost 1 base at V and 5 bases at J; junction bases unmatched: 4. The CDR3 region is CASSIAGGLHNEQFF. CDR3 nucleotides: TGTGCCAGTAGTATAGCGGGAGGGCTCCACAATGAGCAGTTCTTC.

The genes are TRBV4-3 and TRBJ2-1; a possible D gene is TRBD2 (5 bases). The germline V gene has CDR1 LGHNA and CDR2 YSLEER. V dropped 1 base and J dropped 9 bases, with 13 bases sitting between them. The CDR3 has 14 amino acids. DNA for the CDR3: TGCGCCAGCAGCCAAGTTGGTAGCGCTGGTGAGCAGTTCTTC. This translates into CASSQVGSAGEQFF.

The genes are TRBV5-1 and TRBJ1-1; D is unclear. CDR1 is SGHRS, CDR2 YFSETQ, per germline. The CDR3 sequence is 14 residues long. V lost 0 bases and J lost 5, with 11 bases in between. CDR3 sequence: CASSLGQTGTEAFF. CDR3 nucleotides: TGCGCCAGCAGCTTGGGGCAGACGGGGACTGAAGCTTTCTTT.

Only one count was recorded for this clone. V and J are TRBV30 and TRBJ2-5, with D possibly being TRBD2 (7 bases). Germline assignment: CDR1 GTSNPN and CDR2 SVGIG (reference sequence). V was trimmed by 2 bases and J by 5 bases, leaving 18 bases between them. The CDR3 sequence is 15 residues long. The CDR3 nucleotides are TGTGCCTGGAGTCTATTCTCGGGGAGGGGGGAGACCCAGTACTTC. It yields the protein CAWSLFSGRGETQYF.

J is TRBJ1-2 and V is TRBV2; the match to TRBD1 covers 7 bases. CDR3 length equals 17 residues. The trim removed 2 bases at V and 4 bases at J, leaving 13 bases unmatched. CDR1 is SNHLY and CDR2 is FYNNEI in the germline V gene. The CDR3 here is CASSEPTTMGQPYGYTF. In nucleotides, the CDR3 is TGTGCCAGCAGTGAACCAACGACCATGGGACAGCCCTATGGCTACACCTTC.

The chain uses TRBV14 and TRBJ1-4; D is ambiguous. From germline, CDR1 is SGHDN and CDR2 FVKESK. The CDR3 runs to 15 residues. Trimming removed 0 bases from V and 11 bases from J, with 16 bases in between. As DNA, the CDR3 is TGTGCCAGCAGCCAAGATAGTGGAAGGATGGGGAAACTGTTTTTT. Protein: CASSQDSGRMGKLFF.